This is a list of T cell receptor beta chains from one sample in a study of naive and memory T cell subsets. MiXCR, run by TCRdb on the UMI-ligation and nested PCR reads, gives a single entry per CDR3 protein. The repertoire holds around 130,000 distinct CDR3 sequences, with 36% as singletons. Sequenced: central memory CD4+ T cells from blood. The receptor set was obtained from a human donor in good health. CDR3s include the opening cysteine and the closing phenylalanine or tryptophan.

CASSLALTDLETQYF TRBJ2-5 TRBV7-9
CASSPKLAGYNEQFF TRBJ2-1 TRBV7-8
CASSRSTGRISPLHF TRBJ1-6 TRBV6-5
CASSLTGTQGNTIYF TRBJ1-3 TRBV27
CASRPILAGVRYEQYF TRBJ2-7 TRBV28
CASLLGGGGNQPQHF TRBJ1-5 TRBV2
CASSYRRRDPYEQYF TRBJ2-7 TRBV28
CSARDPEWEQYF TRBJ2-7 TRBV20-1
CSASLYTSGRVIDEQYF TRBJ2-7 TRBV20-1
CASSTSGRANEQFF TRBJ2-1 TRBV19
CSANAGEVGTDTQYF TRBJ2-3 TRBV20-1
CASIPTGRGNEQFF TRBJ2-1 TRBV6-5
CASSLDWATEAFF TRBJ1-1 TRBV7-2
CASSPGGSPLHF TRBJ1-6 TRBV12-3/TRBV12-4
CSATTHRLAGDKNIQYF TRBJ2-4 TRBV20-1
CSARWGGSKSNQPQHF TRBJ1-5 TRBV20-1
CASSSQGETQYF TRBJ2-5 TRBV5-5
CASSLAPGYEQYF TRBJ2-7 TRBV7-2
CASSPPRERAGANVLTF TRBJ2-6 TRBV27
CASSPGADTDTQYF TRBJ2-3 TRBV5-4
CASSPRNTEAFF TRBJ1-1 TRBV18
CASSTTGKVDEQFF TRBJ2-1 TRBV12-3/TRBV12-4
CASSPRTVRDNEQFF TRBJ2-1 TRBV5-5
CAWSALIMTGFDETQYF TRBJ2-5 TRBV30
CSAEGSGGAAFF TRBJ1-1 TRBV29-1
CASSRSEGPLAQYF TRBJ2-5 TRBV7-9
CASKRRREGSTDTQYF TRBJ2-3 TRBV28